The 25 T cell receptor beta chains presented below share a single source sample, sequenced in a study of Graves' ophthalmopathy and Graves' hyperthyroidism. RNA served as the template for amplifying TCR beta CDR3 regions. HTBI primers served in a first-round RT-PCR, which a second-round multiplex PCR followed. Each CDR3 protein is one row after TCRdb ran MiXCR on the multiplex PCR reads. The sample lists around 590,000 distinct CDR3 sequences, about 35% occurring once. Sequencing was done on a sample of peripheral blood or thyroid tissue (not recorded which). The source is an adult man with Graves' hyperthyroidism.

This clonotype was recorded many times. A much larger clone lies one base from this, so it may be a read error. The chain is built from TRBV10-3 and TRBJ1-2; 7 bases agree with TRBD1. The trim removed 6 bases at V and 4 bases at J, leaving 5 bases unmatched. The germline V gene has CDR1 ENHRY and CDR2 SYGVKD. The CDR3 has 13 amino acids. CDR3 sequence (DNA): TGTGCCATCAGCGAAGGACAGGCCTATGGCTACACCTTC. Amino acids: CAISEGQAYGYTF.

V and J are TRBV29-1 and TRBJ1-2; D remains unclear. The CDR3 has 11 residues. With 1 base removed from V and 8 bases from J, the gap between germline ends came to 8 bases. The germline gives CDR1 SQVTM, CDR2 ANQGSEA. CDR3 loop: CSVEGLAGYTF. CDR3 bases: TGCAGCGTTGAAGGACTAGCGGGCTACACCTTC.

This chain uses TRBV2 with TRBJ2-2, with D perhaps TRBD2 (5 bases). The CDR3 runs 15 residues. The germline V gene encodes CDR1 SNHLY and CDR2 FYNNEI. Trimming cost V 8 bases and J 2 bases, with 15 bases left between them. The CDR3 DNA sequence: TGTGCCAGCGGAGCGGTCTCGACTAACACCGGGGAGCTGTTTTTT. It specifies CASGAVSTNTGELFF.

The chain uses TRBV12-3 or TRBV12-4 and TRBJ1-1; 7 nucleotides align to TRBD1. J was trimmed by 6 bases and V by 5 bases; bases with no gene match: 6. This CDR3 spans 13 amino acids. The DNA of the CDR3 is TGTGCCAGCAGTACCCGACAGGGCGCTGAAGCTTTCTTT. The encoded protein is CASSTRQGAEAFF.

The gene calls are TRBV7-8 and TRBJ1-2; 9 nucleotides line up with TRBD1. V trimming: 5 bases; J trimming: 6 bases; junction bases outside the gene matches: 13. The CDR3 extends over 16 amino acids. Germline V lookup: CDR1 SGHVS, CDR2 FQNEAQ. The DNA of the CDR3 is TGTGCCAGCAGCCAAGTTGGGGACAGGGAGAAAGATGGCTACACCTTC. This gives the protein CASSQVGDREKDGYTF.

The chain recombines TRBV4-1 with TRBJ1-1; D gene unclear. The CDR3 covers 15 residues. Trimming cost V 2 bases and J 4 bases, with 14 bases left between them. Germline lookup yields CDR1 MGHRA and CDR2 YSYEKL. The DNA for the CDR3 is TGCGCCAGCAGCCAATTTGGACCCTCAGGCACTGAAGCTTTCTTT. Encoded protein: CASSQFGPSGTEAFF.

The chain combines TRBV4-1 with TRBJ1-1, with 7 bases lining up with TRBD1. The CDR3 has 15 residues. V trimming: 0 bases; J trimming: 5 bases; junction bases outside the gene matches: 6. CDR1 is MGHRA, CDR2 YSYEKL, per germline. DNA for the CDR3: TGCGCCAGCAGCCAAGAGGCCAGGGGGGGAACTGAAGCTTTCTTT. As protein: CASSQEARGGTEAFF.

This clonotype has more than one count but fewer than ten. The CDR3 nucleotides are TGTGCCAGCAGTGAAGGTCCACGGGCCCCTCGACCCCTTTCCTACGAGCAGTACTTC. Its translation: CASSEGPRAPRPLSYEQYF. The chain joins TRBV6-1 to TRBJ2-7; D is undetermined. The V end was cut by 1 base, the J end by 1 base, with 23 bases between. This CDR3 is built from 19 residues. Germline CDR1 MNHNS, CDR2 SASEGT.

This clonotype showed up many times. The V and J genes are TRBV6-1 and TRBJ2-2; D might be TRBD1 (6 bases). The germline V and J ends were trimmed by 7 bases and 3 bases, with 9 bases remaining between them. In germline, CDR1 is MNHNS, CDR2 SASEGT. This CDR3 is 13 amino acids long. The chain's CDR3 is CASKDSYTGELFF. For the CDR3, the DNA is TGTGCCAGCAAGGACAGCTACACCGGGGAGCTGTTTTTT.

The chain couples TRBV2 to TRBJ2-5, with 7 positions matching TRBD1. The germline V gene has CDR1 SNHLY and CDR2 FYNNEI. Trimming cost V 6 bases and J 5 bases; bases outside gene matches: 9. The CDR3 consists of 14 residues. This CDR3 is CASSSQTGFETQYF. The CDR3 region has the DNA TGTGCCAGCAGCTCTCAGACAGGGTTTGAGACCCAGTACTTC.

The rearrangement joins TRBV7-3 to TRBJ2-5; D remains ambiguous. CDR3 length equals 13 residues. V lost 2 bases to trimming and J lost 3 bases, with 7 bases between them. Germline V gene data show CDR1 as SGHTA and CDR2 as FQGTGA. DNA for the CDR3: TGTGCCAGCAGCTTATACACCGAAGAGACCCAGTACTTC. This encodes CASSLYTEETQYF.

This clonotype was seen more than once but under ten times. This chain links TRBV27 with TRBJ1-5; D ambiguous. With 4 bases removed from V and 2 bases from J, the gap between germline ends came to 9 bases. CDR3 length: 14 residues. CDR1 and CDR2 (germline): MNHEY, SMNVEV (reference sequence). CDR3 sequence (DNA): TGTGCCAGCAGTTCCCTACGGGGCAATCAGCCCCAGCATTTT. As protein: CASSSLRGNQPQHF.

The V call is TRBV29-1, the J call TRBJ1-3; unclear D gene. Between the trimmed V and J ends, which lost 1 base and 4 bases, there was a span of 8 bases. This CDR3 contains 13 residues. Germline values: CDR1 SQVTM, CDR2 ANQGSEA. In DNA, the CDR3 is TGCAGCGTTGAAGGATCAGTGGGAAACACCATATATTTT. Its translation is CSVEGSVGNTIYF.

To note about this clonotype: The missing conserved phenylalanine or tryptophan at the end of this CDR3 makes a read error likely. The limits of the CDR3 on the DNA are not certain, so only TCRdb's listed CDR3 is given. The rearrangement uses TRBV29-1 and TRBJ2-6; the table calls TRBD1, which could not be checked here. The CDR3 comprises 8 residues, both ends counted. Germline CDR1 and CDR2: SQVTM and ANQGSEA. CDR3 sequence reads: CSVRPGTS.

This clonotype occurred a few times. A junction boundary mismatches the germline segment, possibly from a read error. V and J are TRBV10-3 and TRBJ2-2, with D possibly being TRBD1 (5 bases). Germline CDR1 and CDR2: ENHRY and SYGVKD. CDR3 length: 14 residues. CDR3 in amino acids: CASSPGSDTGELFF. CDR3 sequence (DNA): TGTGCCAGCAGTCCAGGGTCAGACACCGGGGAGCTGTTTTTT.

V usage is TRBV7-3 and J usage is TRBJ2-1; TRBD2 matches 9 bases. The CDR3 extends over 16 amino acids. Germline CDR1 reads SGHTA; CDR2 reads FQGTGA. V was pared by 5 bases and J by 6 bases, with 11 bases of the junction left unmatched. This CDR3 is CASSRALAGTGNEQFF. The CDR3 coding sequence is TGTGCCAGCAGCAGGGCCCTAGCGGGGACGGGCAATGAGCAGTTCTTC.

The genes are TRBV7-9 and TRBJ1-2; a weak D match, TRBD1 (6 bases). The CDR3 is made up of 16 amino acids. V dropped 6 bases and J dropped 7 bases, with 24 bases sitting between them. Per germline, CDR1 SEHNR and CDR2 FQNEAQ (reference sequence). The CDR3, as DNA: TGTGCCAGCAGGGGAGGGGGACAAGGCTGGTTGAGTGGCTACACCTTC. Encoded protein: CASRGGGQGWLSGYTF.

This clonotype was observed many times. A junction end diverges from the germline sequence, so it may reflect a read error. The chain joins TRBV6-6 to TRBJ1-5, with TRBD1 as a possible D gene (6 bases). From germline, CDR1 is MNHNY and CDR2 SVGAGI (reference sequence). CDR3 length: 15 amino acids. The CDR3 sequence: CASKTGRSSDQPQHF. The CDR3 nucleotides are TGTGCCAGCAAGACAGGAAGGTCTAGCGATCAGCCCCAGCATTTT.

The genes are TRBV29-1 and TRBJ1-1; 8 nucleotides line up with TRBD1. CDR1 and CDR2 from the germline V gene are SQVTM and ANQGSEA. J gave up 11 bases and V 5 bases, and 10 bases lay outside the gene matches. CDR3 length: 12 amino acids. Written as DNA, the CDR3 is TGCAGCGTTCGTAAGGACAGGGTGGGGGCTTTCTTT. Its translation is CSVRKDRVGAFF.

V usage is TRBV19 and J usage is TRBJ2-7; tentatively, D is TRBD2 (5 bases). Trimming cost V 0 bases and J 3 bases, with 9 bases left between them. The CDR3 consists of 14 residues. Germline CDR1 LNHDA, CDR2 SQIVND (reference sequence). The CDR3: CASSIDGSYYEQYF. The DNA of the CDR3 is TGTGCCAGTAGTATAGATGGGAGTTACTACGAGCAGTACTTC.

This clonotype appeared once. A read error may explain this, as a much larger clone is one base away. The V gene is TRBV7-9, the J gene TRBJ2-2; no firm D call. Deletions cut 1 base from V and 5 bases from J, with 11 bases between. Germline V gene lookup returns CDR1 SEHNR and CDR2 FQNEAQ (reference sequence). The CDR3 length is 15 residues. In DNA, the CDR3 is TGTGCCAGCAGCTTAGACTTAGCCTGGACCGGGGAGCTGTTTTTT. It encodes CASSLDLAWTGELFF.

On this clonotype itself: The junction differs from germline at one of its ends, possibly a read error. The rearrangement joins TRBV20-1 to TRBJ1-4; 8 bases align to TRBD1. The CDR3 has 14 amino acids. Germline CDR1 DFQATT, CDR2 SNEGSKA (reference sequence). As DNA, the CDR3 is TGCAGTGCTAGCGGGACAGGTTCTAATGAAAAACTGGTTTTT. Its translation is CSASGTGSNEKLVF.

This clonotype appeared many times. This chain connects TRBV10-3 to TRBJ2-7; D unresolved. This CDR3 spans 11 amino acids. The ends were cut back, 6 bases at V and 0 bases at J, with 3 bases in the middle. The germline gives CDR1 ENHRY, CDR2 SYGVKD. DNA of the CDR3: TGTGCCATCAGCCGCTCCTACGAGCAGTACTTC. Translating gives CAISRSYEQYF.

The V call is TRBV2, the J call TRBJ2-7, with D unclear. The DNA end favors TRBJ2-1, so the J call may be wrong. CDR1 and CDR2 (germline): SNHLY, FYNNEI. The CDR3 has 15 residues. This CDR3 reads CASSADGSSYNEQFF. CDR3 nucleotides: TGTGCCAGCAGTGCGGACGGAAGCTCCTACAATGAGCAGTTCTTC.

The gene calls are TRBV12-3 or TRBV12-4 and TRBJ2-3; 7 positions match TRBD1. The CDR3 is 16 amino acids. V lost 2 bases, J lost 0 bases, and 5 bases stayed unmatched. The CDR3 coding sequence is TGTGCCAGCAGTTTATGGGACAGCCTAAGCACAGATACGCAGTATTTT. Residues: CASSLWDSLSTDTQYF.